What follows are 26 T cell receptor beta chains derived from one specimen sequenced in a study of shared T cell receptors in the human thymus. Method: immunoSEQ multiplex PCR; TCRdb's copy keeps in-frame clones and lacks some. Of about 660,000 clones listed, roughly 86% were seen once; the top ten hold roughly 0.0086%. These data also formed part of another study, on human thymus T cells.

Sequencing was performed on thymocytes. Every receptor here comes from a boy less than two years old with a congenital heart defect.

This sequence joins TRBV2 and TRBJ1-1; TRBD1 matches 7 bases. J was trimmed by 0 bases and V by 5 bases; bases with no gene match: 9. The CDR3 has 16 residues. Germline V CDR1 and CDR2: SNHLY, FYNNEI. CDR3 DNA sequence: TGTGCCAGCAGTTTCGGGACAGACGATATGAACACTGAAGCTTTCTTT. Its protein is CASSFGTDDMNTEAFF.

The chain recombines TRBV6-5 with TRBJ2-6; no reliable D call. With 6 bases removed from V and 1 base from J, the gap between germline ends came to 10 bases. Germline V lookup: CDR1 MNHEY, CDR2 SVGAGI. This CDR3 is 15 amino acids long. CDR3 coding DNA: TGTGCCAGCAGCAACAGCCATTCTGGGGCCAACGTCCTGACTTTC. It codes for CASSNSHSGANVLTF.

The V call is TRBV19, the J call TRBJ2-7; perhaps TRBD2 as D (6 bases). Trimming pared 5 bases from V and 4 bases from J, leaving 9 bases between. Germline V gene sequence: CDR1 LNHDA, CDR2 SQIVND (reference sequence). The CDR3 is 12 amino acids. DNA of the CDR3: TGTGCCAGTAGTGGGGGGAGTTACGAGCAGTACTTC. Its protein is CASSGGSYEQYF. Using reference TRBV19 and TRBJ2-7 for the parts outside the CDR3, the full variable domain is DGGITQSPKYLFRKEGQNVTLSCEQNLNHDAMYWYRQDPGQGLRLIYYSQIVNDFQKGDIAEGYSVSREKKESFPLTVTSAQKNPTAFYLCASSGGSYEQYFGPGTRLTVT.

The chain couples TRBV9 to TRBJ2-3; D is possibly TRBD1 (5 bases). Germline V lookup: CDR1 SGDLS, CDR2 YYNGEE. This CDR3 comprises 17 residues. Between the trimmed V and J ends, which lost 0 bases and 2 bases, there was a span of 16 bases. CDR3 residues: CASSVAPRQKDTDTQYF. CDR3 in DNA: TGTGCCAGCAGCGTAGCCCCACGACAGAAAGACACAGATACGCAGTATTTT.

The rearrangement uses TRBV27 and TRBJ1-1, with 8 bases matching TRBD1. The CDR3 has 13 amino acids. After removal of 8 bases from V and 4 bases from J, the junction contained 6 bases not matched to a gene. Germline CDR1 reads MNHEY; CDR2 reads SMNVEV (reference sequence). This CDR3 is CASVCTGGTEAFF. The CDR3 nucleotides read TGTGCCAGCGTGTGTACAGGGGGCACTGAAGCTTTCTTT.

The CDR3 loop is CASSQEPPVDNSPLHF. DNA for the CDR3: TGTGCCAGCAGCCAAGAACCCCCGGTCGATAATTCACCCCTCCACTTT. The J gene is TRBJ1-6, the V gene TRBV4-2; D is uncertain. From germline, CDR1 is LGHNA and CDR2 YNFKEQ. V lost 0 bases and J 5 bases, leaving 11 bases between the germline ends. The CDR3 runs to 16 residues.

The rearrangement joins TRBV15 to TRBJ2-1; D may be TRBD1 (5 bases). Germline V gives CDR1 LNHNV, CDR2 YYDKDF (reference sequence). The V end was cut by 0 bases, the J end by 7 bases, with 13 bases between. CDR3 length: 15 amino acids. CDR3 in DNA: TGTGCCACCAGCAGAGATTGTCAGGGTACGAATGAGCAGTTCTTC. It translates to CATSRDCQGTNEQFF.

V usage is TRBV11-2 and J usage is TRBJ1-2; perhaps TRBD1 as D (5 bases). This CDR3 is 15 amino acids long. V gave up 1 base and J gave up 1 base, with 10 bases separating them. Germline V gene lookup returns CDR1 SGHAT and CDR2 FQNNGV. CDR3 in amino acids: CASSLGGLINYGYTF. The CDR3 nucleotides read TGTGCCAGCAGCTTAGGGGGACTGATTAACTATGGCTACACCTTC.

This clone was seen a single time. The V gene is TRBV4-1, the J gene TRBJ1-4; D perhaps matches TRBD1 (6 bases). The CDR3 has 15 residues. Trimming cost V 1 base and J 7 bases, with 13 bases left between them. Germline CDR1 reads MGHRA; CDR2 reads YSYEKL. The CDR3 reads CASSQVAGALEKLFF. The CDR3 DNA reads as TGCGCCAGCAGCCAAGTCGCAGGGGCCCTTGAAAAACTGTTTTTT.

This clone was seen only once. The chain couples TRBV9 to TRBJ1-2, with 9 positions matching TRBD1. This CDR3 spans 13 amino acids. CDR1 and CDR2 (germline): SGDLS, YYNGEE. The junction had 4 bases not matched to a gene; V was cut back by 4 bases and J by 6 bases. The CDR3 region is CASSIRTGDGYTF. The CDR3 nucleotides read TGTGCCAGCAGCATCCGGACAGGGGATGGCTACACCTTC. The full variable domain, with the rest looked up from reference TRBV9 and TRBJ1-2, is DSGVTQTPKHLITATGQRVTLRCSPRSGDLSVYWYQQSLDQGLQFLIQYYNGEERAKGNILERFSAQQFPDLHSELNLSSLELGDSALYFCASSIRTGDGYTFGSGTRLTVV.

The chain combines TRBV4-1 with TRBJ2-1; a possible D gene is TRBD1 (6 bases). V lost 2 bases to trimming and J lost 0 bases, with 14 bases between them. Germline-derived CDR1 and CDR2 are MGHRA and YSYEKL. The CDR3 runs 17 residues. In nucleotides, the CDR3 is TGCGCCAGCAGCCAATCAAGGACAGCCAGCTCCTACAATGAGCAGTTCTTC. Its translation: CASSQSRTASSYNEQFF.

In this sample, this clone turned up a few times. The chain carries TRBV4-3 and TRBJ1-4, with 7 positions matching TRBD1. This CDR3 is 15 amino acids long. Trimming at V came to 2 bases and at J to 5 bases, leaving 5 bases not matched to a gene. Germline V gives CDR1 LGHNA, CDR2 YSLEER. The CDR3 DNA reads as TGCGCCAGCAGCCAACAGACAGGGCGGAATGAAAAACTGTTTTTT. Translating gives CASSQQTGRNEKLFF.

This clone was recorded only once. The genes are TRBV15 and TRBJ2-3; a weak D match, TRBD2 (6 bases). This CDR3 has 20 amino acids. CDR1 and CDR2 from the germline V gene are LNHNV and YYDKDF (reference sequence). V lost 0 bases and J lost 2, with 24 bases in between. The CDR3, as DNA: TGTGCCACCAGCAGAGAGAATAGAAGCGGGTCCATCTTAATCACAGATACGCAGTATTTT. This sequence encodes CATSRENRSGSILITDTQYF.

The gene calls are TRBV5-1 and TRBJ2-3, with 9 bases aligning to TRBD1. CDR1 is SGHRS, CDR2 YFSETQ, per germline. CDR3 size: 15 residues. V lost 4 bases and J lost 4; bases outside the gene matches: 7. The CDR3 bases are TGCGCCAGCAGCCCCGGGACAGGGTCGGCAGATACGCAGTATTTT. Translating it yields CASSPGTGSADTQYF.

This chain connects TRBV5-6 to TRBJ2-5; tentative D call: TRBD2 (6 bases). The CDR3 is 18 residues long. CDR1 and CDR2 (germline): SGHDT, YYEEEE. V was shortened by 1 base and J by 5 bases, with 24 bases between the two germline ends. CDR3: CASSLWIRESGLKETQYF. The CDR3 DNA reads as TGTGCCAGCAGCTTGTGGATACGGGAGTCGGGGTTGAAGGAGACCCAGTACTTC.

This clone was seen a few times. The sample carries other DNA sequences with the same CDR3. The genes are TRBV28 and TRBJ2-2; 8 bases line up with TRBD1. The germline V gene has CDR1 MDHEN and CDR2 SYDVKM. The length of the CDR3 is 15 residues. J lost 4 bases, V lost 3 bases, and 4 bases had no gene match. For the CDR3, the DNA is TGTGCCAGCAGTTTGGGGCAGGGGGCCACCGGGGAGCTGTTTTTT. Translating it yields CASSLGQGATGELFF.

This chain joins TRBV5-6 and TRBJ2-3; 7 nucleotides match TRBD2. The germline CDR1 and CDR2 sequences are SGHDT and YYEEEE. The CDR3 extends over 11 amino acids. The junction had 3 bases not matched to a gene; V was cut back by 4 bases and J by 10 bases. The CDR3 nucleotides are TGTGCCAGCAGCGCACGGGGGGCGCAGTATTTT. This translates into CASSARGAQYF.

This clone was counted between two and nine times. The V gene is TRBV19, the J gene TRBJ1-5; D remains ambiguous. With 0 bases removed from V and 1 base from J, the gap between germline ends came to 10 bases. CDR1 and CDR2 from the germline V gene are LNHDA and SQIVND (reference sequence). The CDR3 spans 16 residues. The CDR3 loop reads CASSIDGRLSNQPQHF. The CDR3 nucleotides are TGTGCCAGTAGTATAGATGGCAGGCTAAGCAATCAGCCCCAGCATTTT.

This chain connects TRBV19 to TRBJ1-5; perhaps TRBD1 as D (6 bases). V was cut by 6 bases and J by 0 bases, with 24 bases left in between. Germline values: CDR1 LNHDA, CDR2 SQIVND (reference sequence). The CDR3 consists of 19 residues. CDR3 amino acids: CASSHHKFPHRDSNQPQHF. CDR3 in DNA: TGTGCCAGTAGCCATCACAAATTCCCCCACAGGGATAGCAATCAGCCCCAGCATTTT.

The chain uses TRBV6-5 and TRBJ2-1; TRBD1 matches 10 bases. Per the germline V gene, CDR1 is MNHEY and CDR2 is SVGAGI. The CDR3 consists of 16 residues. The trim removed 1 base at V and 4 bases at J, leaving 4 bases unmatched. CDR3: CASSYFGQGGYNEQFF. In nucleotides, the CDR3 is TGTGCCAGCAGTTACTTCGGACAGGGGGGTTACAATGAGCAGTTCTTC.

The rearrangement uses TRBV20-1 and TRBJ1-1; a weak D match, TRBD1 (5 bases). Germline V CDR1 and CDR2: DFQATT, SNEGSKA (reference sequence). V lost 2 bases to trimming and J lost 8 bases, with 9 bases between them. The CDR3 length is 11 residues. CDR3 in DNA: TGCAGTGCTAGATTTCGACAGGAAGCTTTCTTT. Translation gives CSARFRQEAFF.

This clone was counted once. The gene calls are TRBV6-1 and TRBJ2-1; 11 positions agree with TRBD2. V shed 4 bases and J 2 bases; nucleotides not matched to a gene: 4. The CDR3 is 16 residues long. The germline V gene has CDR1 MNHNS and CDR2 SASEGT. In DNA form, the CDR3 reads TGTGCCAGCAGTGGTAGCGGGGGGGCAGCCTACAATGAGCAGTTCTTC. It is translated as CASSGSGGAAYNEQFF.

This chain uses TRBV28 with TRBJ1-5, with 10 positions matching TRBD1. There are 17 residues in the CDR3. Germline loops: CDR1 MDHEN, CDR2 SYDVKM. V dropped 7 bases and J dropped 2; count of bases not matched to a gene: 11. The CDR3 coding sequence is TGTGCCAGCACCTCAGACAGGGGGCCTGCGGGCAATCAGCCCCAGCATTTT. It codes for CASTSDRGPAGNQPQHF.

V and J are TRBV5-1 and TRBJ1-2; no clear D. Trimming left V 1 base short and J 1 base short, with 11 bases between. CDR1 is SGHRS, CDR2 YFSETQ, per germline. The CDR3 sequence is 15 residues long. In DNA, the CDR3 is TGCGCCAGCAGCTTGTGGCGGGGAAATAACTATGGCTACACCTTC. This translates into CASSLWRGNNYGYTF.

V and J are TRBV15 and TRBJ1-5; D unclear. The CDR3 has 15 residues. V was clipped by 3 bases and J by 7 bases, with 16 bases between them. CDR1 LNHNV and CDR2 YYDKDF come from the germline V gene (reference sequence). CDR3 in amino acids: CATSSRLRVGQPQHF. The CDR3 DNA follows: TGTGCCACCAGCAGTAGGTTGAGGGTGGGACAGCCCCAGCATTTT.

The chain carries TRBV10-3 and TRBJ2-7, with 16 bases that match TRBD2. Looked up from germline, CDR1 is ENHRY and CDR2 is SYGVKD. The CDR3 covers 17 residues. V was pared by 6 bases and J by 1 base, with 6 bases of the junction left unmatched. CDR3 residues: CAIRTGTSGRGSYEQYF. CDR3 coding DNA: TGTGCCATCAGGACCGGGACTAGCGGGAGGGGGTCCTACGAGCAGTACTTC.